Below are 32 T cell receptor beta chains sequenced from a single sample in a study of monozygotic twins with inflammatory bowel disease. Following a re-call of the 5' RACE reads, TCRdb has one entry per CDR3 protein and lacks DNA. The sample table includes 150,000 to 200,000 distinct CDR3 sequences. Sequenced: blood. The receptor source for this set is a human donor with ulcerative colitis or Crohn's disease, or a healthy co-twin of an affected twin (not recorded which).

The chain carries TRBV10-2 and TRBJ1-5. There are 13 residues in the CDR3. Germline loops: CDR1 WSHSY, CDR2 SAAADI. The CDR3 sequence: CASSEVARQPQHF.

The J gene is TRBJ2-5, the V gene TRBV4-2; TCRdb indicates TRBD1, and absent DNA this call remains unverified. CDR3 size: 15 residues. Germline V CDR1 and CDR2: LGHNA, YNFKEQ. The CDR3 sequence is CASSQEGPGVETQYF.

CDR3 region: CAISDSGEGTDTQYF. This chain uses TRBV10-3 with TRBJ2-3; TCRdb's assignment of TRBD1 cannot be checked, as there is no DNA. CDR3 length equals 15 residues. Germline assignment: CDR1 ENHRY and CDR2 SYGVKD.

The chain is built from TRBV6-2 or TRBV6-3 and TRBJ2-4; the TCRdb D gene call, TRBD1, has no DNA to confirm it. Germline lookup yields CDR1 MNHEY and CDR2 SVGEGT. The CDR3 runs 14 residues. CDR3 residues: CASRQESGLNIQYF.

The chain recombines TRBV20-1 with TRBJ1-1; checking the TCRdb D call of TRBD1 is not possible without DNA. Germline CDR1 reads DFQATT; CDR2 reads SNEGSKA (reference sequence). CDR3 size: 12 residues. CDR3: CSPEPGATEAFF.

The V and J genes are TRBV5-1 and TRBJ2-7; TCRdb designates TRBD1, a call that cannot be tested without DNA. The CDR3 runs 15 residues. Germline-derived CDR1 and CDR2 are SGHRS and YFSETQ. The CDR3 spells CASSPQVRETYEQYF.

This chain joins TRBV20-1 and TRBJ1-2. Germline CDR1 reads DFQATT; CDR2 reads SNEGSKA (reference sequence). The CDR3 runs to 13 residues. The CDR3: CSASGEVDYGYTF.

The CDR3 spells CASSPGLAAYEQYF. The rearrangement uses TRBV9 and TRBJ2-7; without DNA, the TCRdb call of TRBD2 cannot be checked. The CDR3 is made up of 14 amino acids. In germline, CDR1 is SGDLS, CDR2 YYNGEE.

The rearrangement joins TRBV6-5 to TRBJ1-6; TCRdb selects TRBD1, and the lack of DNA leaves this call unchecked. The CDR3 totals 17 residues. From germline, CDR1 is MNHEY and CDR2 SVGAGI. CDR3 sequence reads: CASSYSRVWSYNSPLHF.

The chain recombines TRBV28 with TRBJ1-5. This CDR3 has 12 residues. Germline CDR1 is MDHEN and CDR2 is SYDVKM. CDR3 amino acids: CASSESNQPQHF. The variable domain in full, with the rest retrieved from reference TRBV28 and TRBJ1-5, is DVKVTQSSRYLVKRTGEKVFLECVQDMDHENMFWYRQDPGLGLRLIYFSYDVKMKEKGDIPEGYSVSREKKERFSLILESASTNQTSMYLCASSESNQPQHFGDGTRLSIL.

V usage is TRBV20-1 and J usage is TRBJ2-1; TCRdb names TRBD1, which stays unverified in the absence of DNA. Germline V gives CDR1 DFQATT, CDR2 SNEGSKA (reference sequence). The CDR3 length is 15 residues. This CDR3 reads CSAPRGGGLYNEQFF.

The chain joins TRBV29-1 to TRBJ1-1; TCRdb's D call, TRBD1, is unchecked because there is no DNA. The CDR3 has 14 amino acids. From germline, CDR1 is SQVTM and CDR2 ANQGSEA. The CDR3: CSVRARQGRTEAFF.

The V and J genes are TRBV29-1 and TRBJ2-7. This CDR3 spans 11 amino acids. Germline CDR1 SQVTM, CDR2 ANQGSEA. The CDR3 protein is CSVETTYEQYF.

The rearrangement joins TRBV20-1 to TRBJ2-3; TCRdb proposes TRBD2, but this gene call is untestable without DNA. Germline assignment: CDR1 DFQATT and CDR2 SNEGSKA (reference sequence). This CDR3 spans 17 amino acids. The CDR3 protein is CSARNRPLARSTDTQYF.

CDR3 sequence: CAISELGGGGTGELFF. The chain employs TRBV10-3 and TRBJ2-2; with no DNA, the TCRdb D assignment of TRBD1 cannot be verified. Germline V lookup: CDR1 ENHRY, CDR2 SYGVKD. This CDR3 is 16 amino acids long.

V is TRBV10-3 and J is TRBJ2-7; with no DNA, the TCRdb D assignment of TRBD2 cannot be verified. This CDR3 spans 15 amino acids. Germline CDR1 ENHRY, CDR2 SYGVKD. CDR3 residues: CASARGLAGTGEQYF.

The chain employs TRBV7-2 and TRBJ2-1; there is no DNA to check the TCRdb D call of TRBD2. The CDR3 loop spans 12 amino acids. CDR1 and CDR2 from the germline V gene are SGHTA and FQGNSA. CDR3 amino acids: CASRTLGPEQFF.

The V call is TRBV5-1, the J call TRBJ2-2; the TRBD1 assignment by TCRdb is unverifiable without DNA. The CDR3 totals 15 residues. The germline V gene has CDR1 SGHRS and CDR2 YFSETQ. CDR3 in amino acids: CASGATGPNTGELFF.

The rearrangement links TRBV10-3 to TRBJ1-5; TCRdb designates TRBD1, a call that cannot be tested without DNA. CDR3 length: 16 amino acids. Per the germline V gene, CDR1 is ENHRY and CDR2 is SYGVKD. Here the CDR3 reads CAISESGGGSNQPQHF.

The chain uses TRBV19 and TRBJ2-3; the TCRdb D gene call, TRBD2, has no DNA to confirm it. The V gene's germline CDR1 is LNHDA and CDR2 SQIVND (reference sequence). CDR3 length: 15 residues. The CDR3 here is CASSLVLAGRNTQYF.

The rearrangement uses TRBV28 and TRBJ2-2. The CDR3 contains 16 residues. Germline values: CDR1 MDHEN, CDR2 SYDVKM. The chain's CDR3 is CASSHQEQLYTGELFF.

This chain links TRBV28 with TRBJ2-7; TCRdb selects TRBD1, and the lack of DNA leaves this call unchecked. Germline V gives CDR1 MDHEN, CDR2 SYDVKM. This CDR3 comprises 14 residues. The CDR3 loop is CASTSGLGAYEQYF.

The V gene is TRBV14, the J gene TRBJ2-5; absent DNA, TCRdb's TRBD2 call cannot be checked. Per germline, CDR1 SGHDN and CDR2 FVKESK. The CDR3 sequence is 16 residues long. The CDR3 loop is CASSQARRGPLETQYF.

The gene calls are TRBV15 and TRBJ2-3; the TRBD1 assignment by TCRdb is unverifiable without DNA. The CDR3 is 14 residues long. Per the germline V gene, CDR1 is LNHNV and CDR2 is YYDKDF (reference sequence). This CDR3 reads CATSTGQYTDTQYF.

The chain recombines TRBV5-1 with TRBJ2-7; TCRdb gives TRBD2 as the D gene, but with no DNA this cannot be confirmed. The CDR3 is 15 amino acids. Germline V lookup: CDR1 SGHRS, CDR2 YFSETQ. The CDR3 here is CASSLGGSGGYEQYF.

The rearrangement uses TRBV4-3 and TRBJ1-1; no DNA is available, so the TRBD1 call from TCRdb remains unchecked. The CDR3 runs 15 residues. Germline V lookup: CDR1 LGHNA, CDR2 YSLEER. CDR3 sequence reads: CASSLMTGSGTEAFF.

The chain carries TRBV7-2 and TRBJ1-2; absent DNA, TCRdb's TRBD1 call cannot be checked. The CDR3 has 12 residues. The germline V gene encodes CDR1 SGHTA and CDR2 FQGNSA. The CDR3 spells CASSTSPGGYTF.

The chain combines TRBV27 with TRBJ1-2; the D call of TRBD1 rests on TCRdb alone, since no DNA is present to check it. The CDR3 contains 15 residues. CDR1 is MNHEY, CDR2 SMNVEV, per germline (reference sequence). This CDR3 reads CASSPIDRENYGYTF.

J is TRBJ2-5 and V is TRBV24-1; there is no DNA to check the TCRdb D call of TRBD2. The germline V gene has CDR1 KGHDR and CDR2 SFDVKD. There are 14 residues in the CDR3. CDR3 in amino acids: CATSDSGRVETQYF.

This chain links TRBV5-6 with TRBJ2-7; TCRdb designates TRBD1, a call that cannot be tested without DNA. CDR3 length: 16 residues. Per germline, CDR1 SGHDT and CDR2 YYEEEE. CDR3 residues: CASSLSGTEESYEQYF.

The V gene is TRBV12-3 or TRBV12-4, the J gene TRBJ2-5; TCRdb's D gene call, TRBD1, goes unchecked for lack of DNA. The CDR3 has 16 residues. This CDR3 reads CASSLSAGVGWKTQYF.

This chain joins TRBV19 and TRBJ2-7; TCRdb names TRBD2, which stays unverified in the absence of DNA. This CDR3 comprises 13 residues. Germline assignment: CDR1 LNHDA and CDR2 SQIVND (reference sequence). CDR3 in amino acids: CASSISEGFEQYF.